This section outlines one T cell receptor beta chain sequence together with its context. What antigen it recognizes has not been identified. Base qualities are not provided; no much larger clone lies one nucleotide away. The library was obtained by 5' RACE. TCRdb names NextSeq 500 as the instrument used. In the TCR library protocol, unique molecular identifiers were attached to individual cDNA molecules to correct for PCR bias and sequencing error. Sequencing covered both TCR alpha and beta chains, and within each sample the abundances of alpha and beta sequences were tightly co-correlated. Under the source paper's analysis protocol: V gene, J gene and CDR3 annotation of TCR sequences was performed with Decombinator V4. TCRs were defined as expanded if a significant change between any two time points was detected under a Poisson model with p below 0.0001. TCR abundances were normalised to the total number of TCRs sequenced per sample and expressed as counts per million. VDJdb, accessed 1 November 2021, was searched for CMV, EBV and SARS-CoV-2 annotated TCRs, excluding TCRs annotated for multiple antigens. The public reads were run again by TCRdb, first through fastp at Q25 and then through MiXCR, and only productive beta chains were kept. Rows matching on CDR3 protein sequence are summarized as one entry with the most common DNA and genes. For this entry, the V and J calls and clone size follow TCRdb and not the study's own pipeline. The sample profile shows around 99,000 distinct CDR3 sequences; about 15% of them were found once. Jointly, the top ten make up around 4.9% of the sample.

The record originates from a study of early T cells in non-severe SARS-CoV-2 infection (dated by TCRdb to about 2021). Background for the entire study: Because TCR sequencing was done on bulk RNA from unsorted whole blood, the alpha and beta chains could not be paired.

Overall study outcomes, separate from this receptor: VDJdb matching was skewed toward anti-spike CD8 responses and likely underestimated virus-specific expansions, missing private and CD4 specificities.

Set within a cohort of healthcare workers in London, UK, this nested case-control study involved weekly PCR testing of nasopharyngeal swabs along with blood sampling. Healthcare workers were enrolled in the week of the UK lockdown, from 23 to 31 March 2020, and were followed every week for up to roughly 15 weeks. The sequence was collected from an adult who was a healthcare worker with PCR-confirmed SARS-CoV-2 infection or an uninfected control (not recorded which). Sample: whole blood, taken at baseline.

The CDR3 protein is CASSSHGNQPQHF. The DNA reads TGTGCCAGCTCGTCCCATGGGAATCAGCCCCAGCATTTT. The chain couples TRBV18 to TRBJ1-5, with the D gene uncertain. According to the germline V gene, CDR1 reads KGHSH and CDR2 reads LQKENI. V sheds 6 bases and J sheds 4 bases, leaving 10 bases between their ends. Its CDR3 holds 13 amino acids, cysteine through phenylalanine. Of the read, only the CDR3 DNA is kept; its 39 bases are in frame from base 1.